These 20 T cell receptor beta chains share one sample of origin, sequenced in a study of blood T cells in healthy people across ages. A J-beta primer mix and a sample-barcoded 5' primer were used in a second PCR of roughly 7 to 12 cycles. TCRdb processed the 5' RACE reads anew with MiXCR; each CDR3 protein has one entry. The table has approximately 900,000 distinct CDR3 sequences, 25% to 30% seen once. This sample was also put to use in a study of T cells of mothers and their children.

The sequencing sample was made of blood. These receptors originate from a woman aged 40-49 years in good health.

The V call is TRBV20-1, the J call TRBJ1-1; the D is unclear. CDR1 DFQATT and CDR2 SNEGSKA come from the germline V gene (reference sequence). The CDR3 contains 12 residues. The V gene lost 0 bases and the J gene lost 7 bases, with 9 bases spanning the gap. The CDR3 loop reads CSAREGSVEAFF. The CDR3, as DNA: TGCAGTGCTAGAGAGGGTTCCGTTGAAGCTTTCTTT.

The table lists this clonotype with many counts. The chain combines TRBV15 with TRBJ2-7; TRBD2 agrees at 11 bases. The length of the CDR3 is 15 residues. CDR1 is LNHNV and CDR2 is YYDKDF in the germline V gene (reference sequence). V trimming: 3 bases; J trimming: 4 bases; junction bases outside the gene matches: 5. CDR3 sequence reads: CATSSPGTSGYEQYF. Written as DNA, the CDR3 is TGTGCCACCAGCAGCCCCGGGACTAGCGGATACGAGCAGTACTTC.

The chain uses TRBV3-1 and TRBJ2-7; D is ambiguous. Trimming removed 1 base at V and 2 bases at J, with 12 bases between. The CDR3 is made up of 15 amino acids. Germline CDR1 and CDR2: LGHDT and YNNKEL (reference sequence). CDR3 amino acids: CASSQGLSFPYEQYF. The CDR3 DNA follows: TGTGCCAGCAGCCAAGGACTTTCCTTTCCCTACGAGCAGTACTTC.

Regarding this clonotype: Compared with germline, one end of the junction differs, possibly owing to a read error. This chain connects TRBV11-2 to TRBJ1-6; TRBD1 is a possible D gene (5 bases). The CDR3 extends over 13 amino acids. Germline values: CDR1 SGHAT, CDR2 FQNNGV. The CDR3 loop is CACRQGLNSPLHF. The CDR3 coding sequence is TGTGCCTGCAGGCAGGGACTCAATTCACCCCTCCACTTT.

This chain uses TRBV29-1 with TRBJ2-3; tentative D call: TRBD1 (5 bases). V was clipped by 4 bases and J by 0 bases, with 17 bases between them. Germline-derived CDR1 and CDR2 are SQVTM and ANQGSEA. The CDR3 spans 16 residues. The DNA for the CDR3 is TGCAGCGTTGCAGGGCTCATAAGCTCTAGCACAGATACGCAGTATTTT. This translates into CSVAGLISSSTDTQYF.

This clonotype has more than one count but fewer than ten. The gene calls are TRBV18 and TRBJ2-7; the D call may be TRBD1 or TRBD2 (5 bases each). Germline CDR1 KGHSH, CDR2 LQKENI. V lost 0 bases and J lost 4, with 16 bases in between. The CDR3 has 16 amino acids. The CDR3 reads CASSPPGWDGSYEQYF. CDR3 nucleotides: TGTGCCAGCTCACCACCGGGATGGGACGGATCTTACGAGCAGTACTTC.

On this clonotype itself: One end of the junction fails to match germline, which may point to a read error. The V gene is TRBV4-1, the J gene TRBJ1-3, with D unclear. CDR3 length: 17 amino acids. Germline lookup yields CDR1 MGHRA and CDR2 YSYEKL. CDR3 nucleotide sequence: TGCGCCAGCAGCCAAGGGGGTCGACGGAGCTCTGGAAACGCCATATATTTT. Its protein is CASSQGGRRSSGNAIYF.

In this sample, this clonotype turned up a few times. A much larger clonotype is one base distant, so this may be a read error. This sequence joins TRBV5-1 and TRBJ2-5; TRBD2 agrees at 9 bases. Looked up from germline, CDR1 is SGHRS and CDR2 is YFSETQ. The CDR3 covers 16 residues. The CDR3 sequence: CASSLERRAGGEAQYF. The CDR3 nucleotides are TGCGCCAGCAGCTTGGAGCGGAGAGCGGGAGGAGAGGCCCAGTACTTC.

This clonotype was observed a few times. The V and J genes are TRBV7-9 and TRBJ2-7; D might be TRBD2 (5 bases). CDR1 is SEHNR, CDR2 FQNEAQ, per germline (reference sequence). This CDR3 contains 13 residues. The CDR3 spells CAAAGLPSYEQYF. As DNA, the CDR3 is TGTGCAGCCGCGGGCTTACCGTCCTACGAGCAGTACTTC.

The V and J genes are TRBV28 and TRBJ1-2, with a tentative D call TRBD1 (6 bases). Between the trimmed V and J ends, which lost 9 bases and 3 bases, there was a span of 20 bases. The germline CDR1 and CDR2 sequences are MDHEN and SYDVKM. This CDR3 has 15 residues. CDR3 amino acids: CASVVGGPQDYGYTF. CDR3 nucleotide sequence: TGTGCCAGTGTTGTGGGGGGGCCGCAGGACTATGGCTACACCTTC.

CDR3 coding DNA: TGTGCCAGCAGCCCTATATGGGTGACGGTCCGTTACGAGCAGTACTTC. This translates into CASSPIWVTVRYEQYF. The chain joins TRBV27 to TRBJ2-7, with no clear D. V dropped 6 bases and J dropped 4 bases, with 22 bases sitting between them. The CDR3 extends over 16 amino acids. Germline CDR1 reads MNHEY; CDR2 reads SMNVEV (reference sequence).

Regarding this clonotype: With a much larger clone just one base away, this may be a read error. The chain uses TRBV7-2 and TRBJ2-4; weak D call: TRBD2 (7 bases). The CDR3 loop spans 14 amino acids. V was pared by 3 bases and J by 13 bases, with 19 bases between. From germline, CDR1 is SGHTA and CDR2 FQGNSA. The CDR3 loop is CASSFGSGDNEQYF. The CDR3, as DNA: TGTGCCAGCAGCTTCGGGAGCGGGGACAATGAGCAGTACTTC. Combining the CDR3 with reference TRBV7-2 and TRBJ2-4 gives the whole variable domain GAGVSQSPSNKVTEKGKDVELRCDPISGHTALYWYRQSLGQGLEFLIYFQGNSAPDKSGLPSDRFSAERTGGSVSTLTIQRTQQEDSAVYLCASSFGSGDNEQYFGAGTRLSVL.

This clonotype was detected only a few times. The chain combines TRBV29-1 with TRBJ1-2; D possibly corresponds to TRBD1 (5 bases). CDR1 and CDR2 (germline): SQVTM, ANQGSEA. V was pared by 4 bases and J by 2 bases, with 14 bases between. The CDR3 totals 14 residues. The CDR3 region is CSVVSETENYGYTF. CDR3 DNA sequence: TGCAGCGTTGTGAGTGAGACAGAAAACTATGGCTACACCTTC.

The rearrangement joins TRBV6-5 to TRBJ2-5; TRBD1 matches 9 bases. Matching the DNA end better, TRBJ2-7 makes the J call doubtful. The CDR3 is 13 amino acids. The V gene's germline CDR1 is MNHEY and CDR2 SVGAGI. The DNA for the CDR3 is TGTGCCAGCAGGTACGACAGGGGGAGCGAGCAGTACTTC. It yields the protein CASRYDRGSEQYF.

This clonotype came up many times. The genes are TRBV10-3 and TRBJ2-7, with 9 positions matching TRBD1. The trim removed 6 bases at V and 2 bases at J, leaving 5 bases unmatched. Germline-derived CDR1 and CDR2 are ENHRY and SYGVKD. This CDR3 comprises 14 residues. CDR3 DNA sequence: TGTGCCATCAGCTACGGGACAGGGACCTACGAGCAGTACTTC. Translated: CAISYGTGTYEQYF.

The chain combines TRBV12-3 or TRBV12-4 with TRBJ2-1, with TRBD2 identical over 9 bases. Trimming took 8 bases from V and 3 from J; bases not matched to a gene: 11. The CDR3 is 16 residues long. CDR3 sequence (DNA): TGTGCCAGCCTAAGGGGAGGTAGCGGGGGCTACAATGAGCAGTTCTTC. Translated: CASLRGGSGGYNEQFF.

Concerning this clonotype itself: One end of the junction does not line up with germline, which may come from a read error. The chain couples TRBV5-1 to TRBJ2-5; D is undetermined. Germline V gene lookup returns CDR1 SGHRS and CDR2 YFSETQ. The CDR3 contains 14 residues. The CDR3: CAGSFTSAGETQYF. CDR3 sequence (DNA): TGCGCCGGCAGCTTTACTTCGGCCGGAGAGACCCAGTACTTC. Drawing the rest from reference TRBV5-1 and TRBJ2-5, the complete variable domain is KAGVTQTPRYLIKTRGQQVTLSCSPISGHRSVSWYQQTPGQGLQFLFEYFSETQRNKGNFPGRFSGRQFSNSRSEMNVSTLELGDSALYLCAGSFTSAGETQYFGPGTRLLVL.

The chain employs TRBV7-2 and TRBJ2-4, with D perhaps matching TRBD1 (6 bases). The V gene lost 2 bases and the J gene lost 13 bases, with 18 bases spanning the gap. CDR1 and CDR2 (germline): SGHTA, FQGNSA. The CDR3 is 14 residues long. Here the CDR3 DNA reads TGTGCCAGCAGCTTAAGTAGGGGGTCCTACGGGCAGTACTTC. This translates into CASSLSRGSYGQYF.

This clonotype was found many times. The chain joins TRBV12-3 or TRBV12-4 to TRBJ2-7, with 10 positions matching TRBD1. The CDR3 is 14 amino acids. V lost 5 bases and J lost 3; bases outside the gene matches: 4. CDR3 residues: CASSPRDRGYEQYF. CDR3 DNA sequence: TGTGCCAGCAGTCCCCGGGACAGGGGCTACGAGCAGTACTTC.

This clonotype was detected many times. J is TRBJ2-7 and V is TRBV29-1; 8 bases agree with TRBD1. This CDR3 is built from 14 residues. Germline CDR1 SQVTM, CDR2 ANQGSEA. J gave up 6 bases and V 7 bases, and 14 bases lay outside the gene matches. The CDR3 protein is CSAIDRGQGGEQYF. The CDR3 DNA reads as TGCAGCGCTATCGACCGTGGACAGGGTGGCGAGCAGTACTTC.